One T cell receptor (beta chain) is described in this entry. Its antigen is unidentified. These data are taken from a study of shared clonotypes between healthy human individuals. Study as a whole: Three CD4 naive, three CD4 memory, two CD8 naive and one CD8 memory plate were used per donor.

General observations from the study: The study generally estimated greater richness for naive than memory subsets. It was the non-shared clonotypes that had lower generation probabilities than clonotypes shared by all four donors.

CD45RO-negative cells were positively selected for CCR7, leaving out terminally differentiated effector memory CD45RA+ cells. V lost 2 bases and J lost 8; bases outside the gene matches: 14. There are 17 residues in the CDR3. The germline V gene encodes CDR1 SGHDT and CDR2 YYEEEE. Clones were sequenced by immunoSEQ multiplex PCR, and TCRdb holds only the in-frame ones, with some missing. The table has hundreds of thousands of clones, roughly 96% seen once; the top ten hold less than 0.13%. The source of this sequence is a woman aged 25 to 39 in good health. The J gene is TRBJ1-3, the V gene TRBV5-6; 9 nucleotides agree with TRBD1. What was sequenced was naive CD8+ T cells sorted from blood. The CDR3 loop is CASSLRTGVRPEDTIYF. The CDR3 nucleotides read TGTGCCAGCAGCTTACGGACAGGGGTCCGTCCGGAGGACACCATATATTTT. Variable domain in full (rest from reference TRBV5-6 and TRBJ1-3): DAGVTQSPTHLIKTRGQQVTLRCSPKSGHDTVSWYQQALGQGPQFIFQYYEEEERQRGNFPDRFSGHQFPNYSSELNVNALLLGDSALYLCASSLRTGVRPEDTIYFGEGSWLTVV.